Listed below are T cell receptor beta chains from one sample, sequenced in a study of cytomegalovirus exposure and HLA in healthy donors. Method: immunoSEQ multiplex PCR; TCRdb's copy keeps in-frame clones and lacks some. Of approximately 160,000 clones detected, more than 65% appear once; the ten largest clones hold under 2%. The specimen sequenced was PBMCs. These receptors all stem from a woman in her twenties or thirties in good health and CMV-seronegative. The CDR3 runs from the conserved cysteine through the conserved F or W. A D gene is named only where the DNA matches it firmly. Clone size is stated in some rows and not others, as once, few, many or a class when expanded.

CASSPGLAGGLYYGEQFF,TGCGCCAGCAGCCCCGGACTAGCGGGGGGCCTGTACTACGGTGAGCAGTTCTTC,NA,TRBJ2-1,TRBD2,TRBV5-1
CASSPPLSGGFTDTQYF,TGTGCCAGCTCACCACCTTTAAGCGGGGGGTTCACAGATACGCAGTATTTT,NA,TRBJ2-3,TRBD2,TRBV18
CACTRGASSGFYEQYF,TGTGCTTGCACACGGGGGGCGTCATCTGGCTTCTACGAGCAGTACTTC,NA,TRBJ2-7,NA,TRBV30
CATSRGAGNYGYTF,TGTGCCACCAGCAGAGGTGCGGGAAACTATGGCTACACCTTC,NA,TRBJ1-2,NA,TRBV15
CASRPRRGRGSGELFF,TGTGCCAGCAGACCCCGGAGGGGGCGAGGGTCCGGGGAGCTGTTTTTT,NA,TRBJ2-2,NA,TRBV27
CASSQCGVDEQFF,TGCGCCAGCAGTCAATGCGGGGTGGATGAGCAGTTCTTC,NA,TRBJ2-1,NA,TRBV23-1
CASSPGGTNTGELFF,TGTGCCAGCAGCCCAGGGGGGACGAACACCGGGGAGCTGTTTTTT,NA,TRBJ2-2,NA,TRBV7-3
CASSSGTYPGGGEQYF,TGCGCCAGCAGCTCAGGGACTTATCCCGGGGGTGGGGAGCAGTACTTC,NA,TRBJ2-7,NA,TRBV5-1
CASSLPPVGEFQETQYF,TGTGCCAGCAGCTTACCCCCGGTCGGGGAATTCCAAGAGACCCAGTACTTC,NA,TRBJ2-5,NA,TRBV7-9
CASRGLGLAGYNEQFF,TGTGCCAGTAGGGGCTTGGGACTAGCGGGATACAATGAGCAGTTCTTC,few,TRBJ2-1,TRBD2,TRBV19
CASSYDNSGNTIYF,TGTGCCAGCAGCTACGACAACTCTGGAAACACCATATATTTT,once,TRBJ1-3,NA,TRBV7-9
CASSPPVPGGAQNTEAFF,TGTGCCAGCTCACCACCGGTTCCTGGGGGCGCCCAGAACACTGAAGCTTTCTTT,NA,TRBJ1-1,NA,TRBV18
CAWSAGQGGEAFF,TGTGCCTGGAGCGCGGGACAGGGAGGTGAAGCTTTCTTT,NA,TRBJ1-1,TRBD1,TRBV30
CASSVAPGGGSSDNEQFF,TGTGCCAGCAGCGTAGCCCCTGGCGGCGGGAGTTCCGACAATGAGCAGTTCTTC,NA,TRBJ2-1,TRBD2,TRBV9
CASSLAEGNYGYPF,TGCGCCAGCAGCTTGGCTGAGGGAAACTATGGCTACCCCTTC,NA,TRBJ1-2,NA,TRBV5-1
CASSRRDRGTEAFF,TGTGCCAGCAGTCGGCGGGACAGGGGAACTGAAGCTTTCTTT,NA,TRBJ1-1,TRBD1,TRBV27
CASSLTRGGSTDTQYF,TGCGCCAGCAGCCTAACCCGGGGGGGGAGCACAGATACGCAGTATTTT,once,TRBJ2-3,TRBD2,TRBV4-1
CASSGDRAGGYTF,TGTGCCAGCAGCGGAGACAGGGCGGGAGGCTACACCTTC,NA,TRBJ1-2,TRBD1,TRBV2